This T cell receptor beta chain stems from a study of regulatory T cells in long-lasting Graves disease. CDR3 length: 13 amino acids. Between the trimmed V and J ends, which lost 3 bases and 1 base, there was a span of 7 bases. Germline CDR1 reads GTSNPN; CDR2 reads SVGIG (reference sequence). This clonotype was recorded many times. Its antigen is still unknown. The sample's time point: newly diagnosed GD, antithyroid drugs for less than 3 months. From RNA extracted from PBMCs, the TCR library was made. Study observations and caveats: Limited samples may have lowered accuracy.

With iRepertoire HTBI primers and Arm-PCR of CDR3 regions, TCR beta libraries were built. TCRdb reanalysed the multiplex PCR reads using MiXCR and keeps one entry per CDR3 protein. The table includes under 400,000 distinct CDR3 sequences, roughly 17% detected once. This sample was also put to use in a study of T cells in Graves' hyperthyroidism and ophthalmopathy. That source adds: A set of HTBI primers served as the primers for a first-round RT-PCR of the TCR CDR3.

This rearrangement joins TRBV30 to TRBJ1-5; D might be TRBD1 (5 bases). This clonotype was sampled from a man aged 40-50 years with Graves disease. The specimen comprised peripheral blood mononuclear cells (PBMCs), sampled at new diagnosis, from a patient treated with antithyroid drugs. The CDR3 sequence: CAWSGQSNQPQHF. The CDR3 nucleotides read TGTGCCTGGAGCGGACAAAGCAATCAGCCCCAGCATTTT.